A single sample gave rise to the 2 T cell receptor beta chains below, sequenced in a study of radiation and T cells in renal cell carcinoma (TCRdb year 2020). What this sample's time point label stands for: baseline pretreatment blood. The treatment or condition label on this specimen signifies: 15 Gy SBRT to primary tumor, nephrectomy 4 weeks later. Library preparation employed the immunoSEQ multiplex PCR assay. In TCRdb, the immuneACCESS table is reduced to in-frame sequences with V and J assigned. These tables do not hold every clone; where another copy was compared, an unresolved V gene accounts for under half, and the others remain unexplained. Within this sample are approximately 100,000 clones, with approximately 86% of them counted one time only. The top ten constitute approximately 8% of the sample. Sequencing used blood, obtained from a patient whose treatment included radiotherapy and nephrectomy. Receptor source: a man aged 50-59 years with renal cell carcinoma.

The chain is built from TRBV2 and TRBJ2-5, with a possible D match to TRBD1 (5 bases). The CDR3 is 13 amino acids. Germline CDR1 and CDR2: SNHLY and FYNNEI. The V gene lost 4 bases and the J gene lost 5 bases, with 11 bases spanning the gap. The DNA of the CDR3 is TGTGCCAGCAGTGGCCAGGGTGTGGAGACCCAGTACTTC. Protein sequence: CASSGQGVETQYF.

This chain's CDR3 is CASSGVLAGSNEQFF. CDR3 DNA sequence: TGTGCCAGTAGTGGAGTGCTGGCGGGCAGCAATGAGCAGTTCTTC. This sequence joins TRBV19 and TRBJ2-1; a weak D match, TRBD2 (5 bases). Trimming removed 5 bases from V and 6 bases from J, with 17 bases in between. The CDR3 consists of 15 residues. Germline CDR1 and CDR2: LNHDA and SQIVND (reference sequence).